This is a list of T cell receptor beta chains from one sample in a study of CD8 T cells in ankylosing spondylitis. Each CDR3 protein gets one entry after TCRdb re-called the 5' RACE reads with MiXCR. The sample yields around 450,000 distinct CDR3 sequences, more than 25% seen once. The material sequenced was blood, either unsorted or a sorted T cell fraction (not recorded which). The receptors here all came from a male donor with ankylosing spondylitis. The CDR3 runs from the conserved cysteine through the conserved F or W. A D gene is named only where the DNA matches it firmly. Only some rows state a clone size, as once, few, many or a class for expanded clones.

TGCGCCAGCAGCGATCTAGCGGGAGAGGCCGGGGAGCTGTTTTTT CASSDLAGEAGELFF NA TRBJ2-2 TRBD2 TRBV5-1
TGCGCCAGCAGCTTGAGGCCCAGCGGGACCGGAGAGACCCAGTACTTC CASSLRPSGTGETQYF few TRBJ2-5 TRBD2 TRBV5-1
TGTGCCAGCAGTTTATATCGACAGACTGGCGGTCCTCGATACGAGCAGTACTTC CASSLYRQTGGPRYEQYF few TRBJ2-7 NA TRBV12-3/TRBV12-4
TGTGCCAGCAGCCAAGAAACCTTTGATGACAGGGGGTCCTATGGCTACACCTTC CASSQETFDDRGSYGYTF few TRBJ1-2 TRBD1 TRBV4-2
TGTGCCAGCAGCCGAGGGTACGAACGGCTTTTCTTT CASSRGYERLFF NA TRBJ1-1 NA TRBV7-2
TGTGCCACCAGCACCCCGAAGGGCTCCTATAATTCACCCCTCCACTTT CATSTPKGSYNSPLHF NA TRBJ1-6 NA TRBV15
TGTGCCACCAGTGATTTATTGGGAGTCAATGAGCAGTTCTTC CATSDLLGVNEQFF NA TRBJ2-1 NA TRBV24-1
TGTGCCAGCAGCTTCCAACTAGCGGCATTGGACGAGCAGTACTTC CASSFQLAALDEQYF few TRBJ2-7 TRBD2 TRBV11-2
TGTGCCAGCAGTTACAGGAGCACAGATACGCAGTATTTT CASSYRSTDTQYF few TRBJ2-3 NA TRBV6-6
TGTGCCAGCTCCGACGGATTCGGGGAGTACTTC CASSDGFGEYF NA TRBJ2-7 NA TRBV18
TGCGCCAGCAGCTTGGGAGGGGAGGGCCGAAATACGCAGTATTTT CASSLGGEGRNTQYF NA TRBJ2-3 TRBD2 TRBV5-1
TGTGCCAGCAGTGGGACATACTATGGCTACACCTTC CASSGTYYGYTF NA TRBJ1-2 NA TRBV5-6
TGTGCCAGCATCCAGGACGGCTACAATGAGCAGTTCTTC CASIQDGYNEQFF NA TRBJ2-1 NA TRBV6-6
TGTGCCACCCAGGGGGCTGAGGGGCCCCAGCATTTT CATQGAEGPQHF few TRBJ1-5 TRBD1 TRBV10-3
TGTGCCAGCAGTGAATCGGGCGGGAGGGCCTCAGATACGCAGTATTTT CASSESGGRASDTQYF NA TRBJ2-3 TRBD2 TRBV6-1
TGCAGTGCTACCTCGGGCGGAAGCAACACAGATACGCAGTATTTT CSATSGGSNTDTQYF NA TRBJ2-3 NA TRBV20-1
TGTGCCAGCAGCTTGTCCGTCACGGCTGAAGCTTTCTTT CASSLSVTAEAFF NA TRBJ1-1 NA TRBV7-9
TGCAGCGTTGAACTTATCCGGGACACTTCTACGAAGCAGTACTTC CSVELIRDTSTKQYF NA TRBJ2-7 NA TRBV29-1
TGCAGTGCTGGACAGAAAGTCACAGATACGCAGTATTTT CSAGQKVTDTQYF NA TRBJ2-3 NA TRBV20-1
TGCAGTGCCCCCGGTCGTGTGCGGAACCCCATGAGTGAAAAACTGTTTTTT CSAPGRVRNPMSEKLFF few TRBJ1-4 NA TRBV20-1
TGCAGTGCTGAGGACGTGGGGGGCCGCAATCAGCCCCAGCATTTT CSAEDVGGRNQPQHF NA TRBJ1-5 NA TRBV20-1
TGTGCCAGCAGCGGACGACAGGGGGTTAGGGTCAATGAGCAGTTCTTC CASSGRQGVRVNEQFF few TRBJ2-1 TRBD1 TRBV7-9
TGCGCCAGCAGCCCGGGACAGGGATCGTTTGGCTACACCTTC CASSPGQGSFGYTF NA TRBJ1-2 TRBD1 TRBV5-1
TGCAGCTCCCCCCCCGGGCAGGGAAGGGATGAGCAGTTCTTC CSSPPGQGRDEQFF NA TRBJ2-1 NA TRBV29-1
TGTGCCAGCAGCTTGAGCGCCTACACAGATACGCAGTATTTT CASSLSAYTDTQYF NA TRBJ2-3 NA TRBV5-5
TGTGCCAGCAGTCCCGGGACAGGGATAAGAACAGATACGCAGTATTTT CASSPGTGIRTDTQYF few TRBJ2-3 TRBD1 TRBV12-3/TRBV12-4
TGTGCCACCAGTGACCACCGTACTTTTGACAGGCAGCCCCAGCATTTT CATSDHRTFDRQPQHF few TRBJ1-5 NA TRBV24-1
TGCGCCAGCAGCACTGGGGTTGGCACCGGGGAGCTGTTTTTT CASSTGVGTGELFF NA TRBJ2-2 NA TRBV5-1
TGTGCCAGCAGTGCCGACAGGGGTGGTCTCACTGAAGCTTTCTTT CASSADRGGLTEAFF few TRBJ1-1 TRBD1 TRBV25-1
TGTGCCAGCAAAGTACAGCCGAACACTGAAGCTTTCTTT CASKVQPNTEAFF NA TRBJ1-1 NA TRBV27
TGTGCCAGCAGCGGGGGGATAGGATACCAAGAGACCCAGTACTTC CASSGGIGYQETQYF NA TRBJ2-5 NA TRBV5-5
TGCGCCAGTACCGGGACTAGCGGGTTCAATGAGCAGTTCTTC CASTGTSGFNEQFF few TRBJ2-1 TRBD2 TRBV5-1
TGCGCCAGCAGCTTAGAGGACAGGAGCTACAATGAGCAGTTCTTC CASSLEDRSYNEQFF few TRBJ2-1 TRBD1 TRBV5-1